These 28 T cell receptor beta chains were all obtained from the same sample, sequenced in a study of post-analysis software for immune sequencing data. Tagging with unique molecular identifiers was a feature of the TCR beta cDNA libraries. TCRdb re-derived calls from the PCR reads in MiXCR, one entry per CDR3 protein. Among 160,000 or so distinct CDR3 sequences listed, 35% to 40% were seen once. Sequencing was performed on blood, taken after autologous hematopoietic stem cell transplantation. The receptor set was obtained from a girl between 5 and 17 years old with multiple sclerosis.

V is TRBV7-2 and J is TRBJ2-2; D possibly corresponds to TRBD2 (6 bases). CDR3 length: 18 amino acids. Germline V lookup: CDR1 SGHTA, CDR2 FQGNSA. V gave up 5 bases and J gave up 4 bases, with 23 bases separating them. The CDR3 here is CASSPTPGLLGLTGELFF. In nucleotides, the CDR3 is TGTGCCAGCAGCCCTACGCCGGGACTCCTAGGACTCACCGGGGAGCTGTTTTTT.

The V and J genes are TRBV29-1 and TRBJ2-1; tentatively, D is TRBD2 (5 bases). This CDR3 spans 16 amino acids. The germline CDR1 and CDR2 sequences are SQVTM and ANQGSEA. V lost 2 bases and J lost 4, with 18 bases in between. Written as DNA, the CDR3 is TGCAGCGTTGAACGAGTACGAGGACTTGCTTACAATGAGCAGTTCTTC. This gives the protein CSVERVRGLAYNEQFF.

This clonotype has a handful of counts. The chain uses TRBV27 and TRBJ2-7; no clear D gene. Germline V gene lookup returns CDR1 MNHEY and CDR2 SMNVEV (reference sequence). V shed 6 bases and J shed 2 bases, with 14 bases lying between them. The CDR3 extends over 14 amino acids. CDR3 protein: CASSTGDVAYEQYF. CDR3 bases: TGTGCCAGCAGCACCGGTGACGTCGCCTACGAGCAGTACTTC.

This clonotype showed up just a few times. In DNA, the CDR3 is TGCGCCAGCAGCCCTACGAGCGAGGGGAGCACAGATACGCAGTATTTT. It encodes CASSPTSEGSTDTQYF. This sequence joins TRBV4-1 and TRBJ2-3, with D possibly being TRBD1 or TRBD2 (5 bases each). CDR1 MGHRA and CDR2 YSYEKL come from the germline V gene. The CDR3 runs to 16 residues. V shed 4 bases and J shed 0 bases, with 14 bases lying between them.

The chain uses TRBV27 and TRBJ2-1; TRBD2 matches 8 bases. This CDR3 region has 13 residues. With V trimmed by 6 bases and J by 6 bases, 4 bases remained unmatched. From germline, CDR1 is MNHEY and CDR2 SMNVEV (reference sequence). The CDR3 DNA reads as TGTGCCAGCAGCCTTAGCGGGACCAATGAGCAGTTCTTC. Amino acids: CASSLSGTNEQFF.

The chain combines TRBV20-1 with TRBJ1-4, with D hard to call. The CDR3 consists of 15 residues. Trimming left V 3 bases short and J 8 bases short, with 19 bases between. The germline V gene encodes CDR1 DFQATT and CDR2 SNEGSKA (reference sequence). This CDR3 is CSASGRVSLNEKLFF. CDR3 sequence (DNA): TGCAGTGCTAGTGGGAGGGTCTCGTTGAACGAAAAACTGTTTTTT.

The V call is TRBV7-2, the J call TRBJ1-6; D is ambiguous. CDR3 size: 13 residues. Deletions cut 5 bases from V and 8 bases from J, with 10 bases between. Germline V gives CDR1 SGHTA, CDR2 FQGNSA. The chain's CDR3 is CASSQSGDSPLHF. CDR3 DNA: TGTGCCAGCAGCCAATCCGGGGATTCACCCCTCCACTTT. Combining the CDR3 with reference TRBV7-2 and TRBJ1-6 gives the whole variable domain GAGVSQSPSNKVTEKGKDVELRCDPISGHTALYWYRQSLGQGLEFLIYFQGNSAPDKSGLPSDRFSAERTGGSVSTLTIQRTQQEDSAVYLCASSQSGDSPLHFGNGTRLTVT.

This clonotype was observed a handful of times. V usage is TRBV6-5 and J usage is TRBJ2-2; D unresolved. V lost 7 bases and J lost 8, with 8 bases in between. This CDR3 has 11 residues. The germline CDR1 and CDR2 sequences are MNHEY and SVGAGI. DNA for the CDR3: TGTGCCAGCACTGGCCGGGGGGAGCTGTTTTTT. Translating gives CASTGRGELFF.

As concerns this clonotype: One end of the junction is discordant with germline, which a read error may explain. CDR3 loop: CTSSPVSYNEQFF. The DNA for the CDR3 is TGTACCAGCAGCCCTGTATCCTACAATGAGCAGTTCTTC. This chain uses TRBV27 with TRBJ2-1; no firm D call. The germline gives CDR1 MNHEY, CDR2 SMNVEV (reference sequence). The CDR3 sequence is 13 residues long.

The V gene is TRBV7-3, the J gene TRBJ1-2, with no clear D. V dropped 5 bases and J dropped 8 bases, with 21 bases sitting between them. Germline V gene sequence: CDR1 SGHTA, CDR2 FQGTGA. The CDR3 is 15 amino acids. The CDR3 here is CASSPKSPPGPGYTF. CDR3 nucleotides: TGTGCCAGCAGCCCGAAGTCCCCCCCGGGTCCGGGCTACACCTTC.

The chain has TRBV29-1 and TRBJ2-5, with unresolved D. This CDR3 has 13 amino acids. V was trimmed by 2 bases and J by 2 bases, leaving 9 bases between them. CDR1 is SQVTM, CDR2 ANQGSEA, per germline. CDR3 DNA sequence: TGCAGCGTTGAACCTACTACTCAAGAGACCCAGTACTTC. This sequence encodes CSVEPTTQETQYF.

CDR3 loop: CASSLTELGDTQYF. Here the CDR3 DNA reads TGTGCCAGCAGTTTAACAGAGCTTGGAGATACGCAGTATTTT. The chain recombines TRBV12-3 or TRBV12-4 with TRBJ2-3; no reliable D call. V dropped 2 bases and J dropped 5 bases, with 11 bases sitting between them. This CDR3 has 14 residues.

This clonotype has a handful of counts. The chain uses TRBV7-2 and TRBJ2-7, with unresolved D. Near its end, the DNA agrees better with TRBJ2-5, so the J call may be wrong. This CDR3 is built from 18 residues. Germline V gene lookup returns CDR1 SGHTA and CDR2 FQGNSA. The CDR3 DNA follows: TGTGCCAGCAGCTTACCCTTAGACCCTCCCACTACACTAGAGACCCAGTACTTC. This encodes CASSLPLDPPTTLETQYF.

This clonotype turned up a few times. The V gene is TRBV7-9, the J gene TRBJ1-2, with a possible D match to TRBD1 (5 bases). Germline V gene sequence: CDR1 SEHNR, CDR2 FQNEAQ (reference sequence). This CDR3 comprises 13 residues. With 5 bases removed from V and 4 bases from J, the gap between germline ends came to 11 bases. The CDR3 region is CASSLAQVYGYTF. The CDR3 DNA reads as TGTGCCAGCAGCCTGGCACAGGTCTATGGCTACACCTTC.

The V call is TRBV24-1, the J call TRBJ2-1; 10 positions agree with TRBD2. The CDR3 covers 17 residues. Germline V gene lookup returns CDR1 KGHDR and CDR2 SFDVKD. J was trimmed by 5 bases and V by 1 base; bases with no gene match: 7. The CDR3 bases are TGTGCCACCAGTGATTTCCAGCTAGCGGGAGTAGACAATGAGCAGTTCTTC. Its protein is CATSDFQLAGVDNEQFF.

The J gene is TRBJ2-1, the V gene TRBV7-2; weak D call: TRBD2 (5 bases). The CDR3 runs 14 residues. V was trimmed by 5 bases and J by 8 bases, leaving 16 bases between them. Germline lookup yields CDR1 SGHTA and CDR2 FQGNSA. CDR3 sequence: CASSPQGSGDEQFF. CDR3 nucleotides: TGTGCCAGCAGCCCCCAAGGGTCCGGGGATGAGCAGTTCTTC.

The sample holds a few counts of this clonotype. One base away lies a much larger clone, so this may be a sequencing read error. The V call is TRBV12-3 or TRBV12-4, the J call TRBJ1-6; D unclear. This CDR3 comprises 14 residues. The DNA for the CDR3 is TGTGCCAGCAGTTTGGGTCAGAAAGATTCACCCCGCCACTTT. Its translation is CASSLGQKDSPRHF.

This chain uses TRBV6-2 or TRBV6-3 with TRBJ2-7; D ambiguous. CDR3 length: 15 residues. Between the trimmed V and J ends, which lost 5 bases and 3 bases, there was a span of 17 bases. CDR1 is MNHEY and CDR2 is SVGEGT in the germline V gene. The CDR3 sequence: CASSQTGSANYEQYF. DNA for the CDR3: TGTGCCAGCAGTCAGACCGGGTCCGCCAACTACGAGCAGTACTTC.

The chain couples TRBV7-9 to TRBJ2-4, with 8 nucleotides matching TRBD1. V was clipped by 5 bases and J by 3 bases; unmatched bases: 9. Germline V gene lookup returns CDR1 SEHNR and CDR2 FQNEAQ (reference sequence). The CDR3 consists of 16 residues. This CDR3 reads CASSRQGPRGKNIQYF. Here the CDR3 DNA reads TGTGCCAGCAGCCGACAGGGGCCCAGAGGCAAAAACATTCAGTACTTC. Combining the CDR3 with reference TRBV7-9 and TRBJ2-4 gives the whole variable domain DTGVSQNPRHKITKRGQNVTFRCDPISEHNRLYWYRQTLGQGPEFLTYFQNEAQLEKSRLLSDRFSAERPKGSFSTLEIQRTEQGDSAMYLCASSRQGPRGKNIQYFGAGTRLSVL.

V and J are TRBV10-3 and TRBJ2-2; 13 bases agree with TRBD2. This CDR3 has 17 residues. The ends lost 2 bases at V and 4 bases at J; junction bases unmatched: 4. CDR1 is ENHRY, CDR2 SYGVKD, per germline. The CDR3 reads CAISEPGLAGTTGELFF. CDR3 bases: TGTGCCATCAGTGAGCCGGGACTAGCGGGGACCACCGGGGAGCTGTTTTTT.

The V and J genes are TRBV7-9 and TRBJ2-1; the D gene is possibly TRBD1 (5 bases). With 0 bases removed from V and 8 bases from J, the gap between germline ends came to 14 bases. This CDR3 spans 15 amino acids. Germline V gives CDR1 SEHNR, CDR2 FQNEAQ (reference sequence). The CDR3 region has the DNA TGTGCCAGCAGCTTAGCGGAGACAGCCTGGGATGAGCAGTTCTTC. Translating gives CASSLAETAWDEQFF.

CDR3 sequence reads: CASSLAGLTHKDYGYTF. The CDR3 DNA sequence: TGTGCCAGCAGCTTAGCGGGCCTAACTCATAAGGACTATGGCTACACCTTC. V usage is TRBV7-9 and J usage is TRBJ1-2; D ambiguous. Germline V lookup: CDR1 SEHNR, CDR2 FQNEAQ (reference sequence). The CDR3 spans 17 residues. V lost 0 bases and J lost 3, with 17 bases in between. Full variable domain (remainder filled in from reference TRBV7-9 and TRBJ1-2): DTGVSQNPRHKITKRGQNVTFRCDPISEHNRLYWYRQTLGQGPEFLTYFQNEAQLEKSRLLSDRFSAERPKGSFSTLEIQRTEQGDSAMYLCASSLAGLTHKDYGYTFGSGTRLTVV.

The J gene is TRBJ2-1, the V gene TRBV20-1; D is perhaps TRBD1 (6 bases). The germline gives CDR1 DFQATT, CDR2 SNEGSKA (reference sequence). Trimming removed 6 bases from V and 9 bases from J, with 18 bases in between. The CDR3 contains 13 residues. In nucleotides, the CDR3 is TGCAGTGCCCCAGCCACAGGGAGAGGTGAGCAGTTCTTC. Residues: CSAPATGRGEQFF.

The chain uses TRBV4-2 and TRBJ2-7; 9 bases line up with TRBD1. Germline V gene lookup returns CDR1 LGHNA and CDR2 YNFKEQ. The CDR3 consists of 15 residues. V shed 4 bases, J shed 2 bases, and the junction held 6 bases outside the gene matches. The CDR3 sequence: CASSPLWDRAYEQYF. The CDR3 nucleotides read TGTGCCAGCAGCCCCCTTTGGGACAGGGCCTACGAGCAGTACTTC.

The chain recombines TRBV7-9 with TRBJ2-2, with 12 nucleotides matching TRBD2. Germline V gene sequence: CDR1 SEHNR, CDR2 FQNEAQ (reference sequence). The CDR3 is 16 residues long. The trim removed 7 bases at V and 3 bases at J, leaving 6 bases unmatched. CDR3 coding DNA: TGTGCCAGCACCCTCCGACTAGCGGGAGACACCGGGGAGCTGTTTTTT. Amino acids: CASTLRLAGDTGELFF.

With respect to this clonotype: A read error may explain this, as a much larger clone is one base away. The V call is TRBV20-1, the J call TRBJ2-1, with 13 bases identical to TRBD2. This CDR3 is built from 15 residues. Per the germline V gene, CDR1 is DFQATT and CDR2 is SNEGSKA (reference sequence). J was trimmed by 10 bases and V by 5 bases; bases with no gene match: 11. CDR3 nucleotide sequence: TGCAGTGCTCAAATGAGGACTAGCGGGAGCCTAGAGCAGTTCTTC. As protein: CSAQMRTSGSLEQFF.

The rearrangement links TRBV28 to TRBJ2-1; tentatively, D is TRBD1 (6 bases). In germline, CDR1 is MDHEN, CDR2 SYDVKM. V lost 4 bases and J 3 bases, leaving 13 bases between the germline ends. This CDR3 spans 15 amino acids. The CDR3 here is CASSSGQSRYNEQFF. Here the CDR3 DNA reads TGTGCCAGCAGTTCCGGACAGAGTCGCTACAATGAGCAGTTCTTC.

The rearrangement joins TRBV25-1 to TRBJ2-1, with D hard to call. Germline V CDR1 and CDR2: MGHDK, SYGVNS. V was clipped by 6 bases and J by 8 bases, with 11 bases between them. This CDR3 spans 12 amino acids. For the CDR3, the DNA is TGTGCCAGCAGCCTCGCCGGCTATGAGCAGTTCTTC. This translates into CASSLAGYEQFF.